The 26 T cell receptor beta chains given below trace back to one sample, sequenced in a study of T cell changes during pregnancy in multiple sclerosis. Profiling relied on immunoSEQ multiplex PCR, and the TCRdb table lists in-frame clones only, not all of them. This table holds roughly 40,000 clones, over 85% found once. Specimen: peripheral blood, collected before pregnancy. The source is a female donor with multiple sclerosis, enrolled in a pregnancy study.

The rearrangement uses TRBV19 and TRBJ2-3; 7 bases map to TRBD2. The junction had 14 bases not matched to a gene; V was cut back by 3 bases and J by 8 bases. There are 16 residues in the CDR3. Germline V CDR1 and CDR2: LNHDA, SQIVND (reference sequence). The CDR3 loop reads CASSMSSGRGFSTQYF. CDR3 in DNA: TGTGCCAGTAGTATGTCGTCAGGGCGGGGGTTTAGTACGCAGTATTTT.

The chain recombines TRBV19 with TRBJ2-7; 10 bases align to TRBD2. Germline V gene sequence: CDR1 LNHDA, CDR2 SQIVND (reference sequence). V shed 4 bases, J shed 6 bases, and the junction held 6 bases outside the gene matches. This CDR3 is built from 14 residues. The CDR3 protein is CASSTASGSIEQYF. In DNA form, the CDR3 reads TGTGCCAGTAGTACGGCTAGCGGGAGTATCGAGCAGTACTTC.

This chain joins TRBV5-5 and TRBJ1-4, with D tentatively TRBD1 (5 bases). The CDR3 covers 15 residues. The germline V gene has CDR1 SGHKS and CDR2 YYEKEE (reference sequence). V gave up 5 bases and J gave up 8 bases, with 19 bases separating them. Here the CDR3 reads CASSPTGGSGEKLFF. DNA of the CDR3: TGTGCCAGCAGTCCTACGGGGGGAAGCGGCGAAAAACTGTTTTTT. Full variable domain (rest looked up from reference TRBV5-5 and TRBJ1-4): DAGVTQSPTHLIKTRGQQVTLRCSPISGHKSVSWYQQVLGQGPQFIFQYYEKEERGRGNFPDRFSARQFPNYSSELNVNALLLGDSALYLCASSPTGGSGEKLFFGSGTQLSVL.

With respect to this clone: Within the sample, other DNA sequences also encode this same CDR3. The chain employs TRBV29-1 and TRBJ2-3; tentatively, D is TRBD1 (6 bases). This CDR3 contains 12 residues. CDR1 is SQVTM and CDR2 is ANQGSEA in the germline V gene. V lost 4 bases, J lost 5 bases, and 10 bases lay in between. The CDR3 DNA reads as TGCAGCGTTGGAGAAGGGGGAGATACGCAGTATTTT. Its protein is CSVGEGGDTQYF.

This chain links TRBV11-2 with TRBJ2-5, with TRBD1 matching 8 bases. Trimming took 5 bases from V and 1 from J; bases not matched to a gene: 3. Germline assignment: CDR1 SGHAT and CDR2 FQNNGV. The CDR3 covers 14 residues. The CDR3 loop reads CASSRTGPQETQYF. In DNA, the CDR3 is TGTGCCAGCAGCCGGACAGGGCCCCAAGAGACCCAGTACTTC.

This clone was detected a few times. The V and J genes are TRBV7-2 and TRBJ1-1, with no clear D. In germline, CDR1 is SGHTA, CDR2 FQGNSA. The CDR3 consists of 11 residues. Between the trimmed V and J ends, which lost 5 bases and 7 bases, there was a span of 8 bases. CDR3 in amino acids: CASSPVVEAFF. The CDR3 bases are TGTGCCAGCAGCCCAGTCGTTGAAGCTTTCTTT.

The gene calls are TRBV19 and TRBJ1-1; a possible D gene is TRBD1 (6 bases). This CDR3 comprises 13 residues. V shed 3 bases and J shed 8 bases, with 13 bases lying between them. The germline gives CDR1 LNHDA, CDR2 SQIVND (reference sequence). CDR3 nucleotides: TGTGCCAGTAGTATCATGGGACAAAAAGAAGCTTTCTTT. It translates to CASSIMGQKEAFF.

The rearrangement uses TRBV9 and TRBJ2-1; possibly TRBD2 for D (5 bases). Deletions cut 4 bases from V and 1 base from J, with 12 bases between. Per germline, CDR1 SGDLS and CDR2 YYNGEE. This CDR3 contains 15 residues. CDR3 sequence: CASSPTPGSYNEQFF. For the CDR3, the DNA is TGTGCCAGCAGCCCCACCCCGGGGTCCTACAATGAGCAGTTCTTC.

The V and J genes are TRBV5-1 and TRBJ2-3; 9 nucleotides align to TRBD2. The CDR3 extends over 18 amino acids. Germline CDR1 is SGHRS and CDR2 is YFSETQ. After removal of 0 bases from V and 6 bases from J, the junction contained 14 bases not matched to a gene. The chain's CDR3 is CASSLGNSGRGWADTQYF. Written as DNA, the CDR3 is TGCGCCAGCAGCTTGGGTAATAGCGGGAGAGGCTGGGCGGATACGCAGTATTTT.

The chain employs TRBV29-1 and TRBJ2-7; 8 bases match TRBD1. The V gene's germline CDR1 is SQVTM and CDR2 ANQGSEA. The CDR3 has 13 residues. The J segment lost 6 bases and the V segment lost 7 bases, leaving 11 bases of the junction unmatched. DNA of the CDR3: TGCAGCGCTAGTGAGGACAGGGCATCCGAGCAGTACTTC. Translation gives CSASEDRASEQYF.

The V and J genes are TRBV15 and TRBJ2-3; perhaps TRBD2 as D (5 bases). Germline assignment: CDR1 LNHNV and CDR2 YYDKDF (reference sequence). The CDR3 length is 15 residues. The V and J ends lost 5 bases and 4 bases respectively, with 16 bases between them. CDR3 nucleotides: TGTGCCACCAGCGAACAAGGAGGAGAATCAGATACGCAGTATTTT. It specifies CATSEQGGESDTQYF.

The J gene is TRBJ1-1, the V gene TRBV6-5; D might be TRBD1 (5 bases). The ends were cut back, 7 bases at V and 4 bases at J, with 16 bases in the middle. CDR3 length equals 14 residues. CDR1 is MNHEY and CDR2 is SVGAGI in the germline V gene. Here the CDR3 reads CASTTLAGTTEAFF. The CDR3 bases are TGTGCCAGCACAACGCTCGCGGGGACCACTGAAGCTTTCTTT.

The V call is TRBV2, the J call TRBJ2-1, with D possibly TRBD2 on 6 matching bases. The germline V gene encodes CDR1 SNHLY and CDR2 FYNNEI. This CDR3 region has 14 residues. V was clipped by 2 bases and J by 4 bases, with 9 bases between them. CDR3 nucleotide sequence: TGTGCCAGCAGTGAACGGGAGCGGTACAATGAGCAGTTCTTC. Translation gives CASSERERYNEQFF.

The rearrangement uses TRBV5-4 and TRBJ1-1; no definite D call. This CDR3 is 14 amino acids long. Per germline, CDR1 SGHNT and CDR2 YYREEE (reference sequence). Trimming removed 0 bases at V and 0 bases at J, with 6 bases between. CDR3 nucleotide sequence: TGTGCCAGCAGCTTGGCTAGGATGAACACTGAAGCTTTCTTT. This encodes CASSLARMNTEAFF. Variable domain in full (rest from reference TRBV5-4 and TRBJ1-1): ETGVTQSPTHLIKTRGQQVTLRCSSQSGHNTVSWYQQALGQGPQFIFQYYREEENGRGNFPPRFSGLQFPNYSSELNVNALELDDSALYLCASSLARMNTEAFFGQGTRLTVV.

This clone was detected once. V gene TRBV11-2 combines with J gene TRBJ2-7; D call uncertain. Trimming pared 4 bases from V and 4 bases from J, leaving 14 bases between. The CDR3 covers 14 residues. Looked up from germline, CDR1 is SGHAT and CDR2 is FQNNGV. The CDR3 nucleotides are TGTGCCAGCAGCTCCCACGAACAACAATACGAGCAGTACTTC. Translating it yields CASSSHEQQYEQYF.

This chain links TRBV18 with TRBJ1-3; D remains unclear. The CDR3 totals 12 residues. Germline V gives CDR1 KGHSH, CDR2 LQKENI. V dropped 3 bases and J dropped 7 bases, with 7 bases sitting between them. This chain's CDR3 is CASSPSLNTIYF. In nucleotides, the CDR3 is TGTGCCAGCTCACCGTCACTCAACACCATATATTTT.

This clone was seen a single time. This chain links TRBV5-1 with TRBJ2-5; the D is unclear. The V end lost 0 bases, the J end lost 0 bases, and 6 bases lay between the germline ends. CDR3 length: 14 residues. The V gene's germline CDR1 is SGHRS and CDR2 YFSETQ. CDR3 bases: TGCGCCAGCAGCTTGGTGCCGGACCAAGAGACCCAGTACTTC. This encodes CASSLVPDQETQYF. Complete variable domain (other parts from reference TRBV5-1 and TRBJ2-5): KAGVTQTPRYLIKTRGQQVTLSCSPISGHRSVSWYQQTPGQGLQFLFEYFSETQRNKGNFPGRFSGRQFSNSRSEMNVSTLELGDSALYLCASSLVPDQETQYFGPGTRLLVL.

The chain recombines TRBV7-9 with TRBJ1-4; TRBD1 matches 8 bases. The junction had 2 bases not matched to a gene; V was cut back by 4 bases and J by 4 bases. The CDR3 length is 14 residues. Germline loops: CDR1 SEHNR, CDR2 FQNEAQ (reference sequence). The CDR3 coding sequence is TGTGCCAGCAGCTCCGGACAGGGTAATGAAAAACTGTTTTTT. As protein: CASSSGQGNEKLFF.

The chain links TRBV4-2 to TRBJ2-7; TRBD2 aligns across 8 bases. The CDR3 consists of 17 residues. With V trimmed by 4 bases and J by 5 bases, 16 bases remained unmatched. The germline V gene encodes CDR1 LGHNA and CDR2 YNFKEQ. The CDR3 region is CASSPSGAGALRDEQYF. CDR3 nucleotides: TGTGCCAGCAGCCCAAGCGGAGCGGGAGCTTTAAGGGACGAGCAGTACTTC.

The V call is TRBV5-1, the J call TRBJ2-7; maybe TRBD2 (6 bases). The CDR3 loop spans 16 amino acids. V was clipped by 0 bases and J by 1 base, with 14 bases between them. CDR1 is SGHRS, CDR2 YFSETQ, per germline. CDR3 DNA sequence: TGCGCCAGCAGCTTGGGGGCGGGGCCCCTGTCCTACGAGCAGTACTTC. Translated, it gives CASSLGAGPLSYEQYF.

CDR3 DNA sequence: TGTGCCAGCAGCTTTTTTGACCAGGGGGTTCAAGAGACCCAGTACTTC. Translated, it gives CASSFFDQGVQETQYF. The gene calls are TRBV5-6 and TRBJ2-5; 7 bases match TRBD1. Germline assignment: CDR1 SGHDT and CDR2 YYEEEE. The trim removed 2 bases at V and 2 bases at J, leaving 9 bases unmatched. The CDR3 covers 16 residues. The full variable domain, its missing parts supplied by reference TRBV5-6 and TRBJ2-5, is DAGVTQSPTHLIKTRGQQVTLRCSPKSGHDTVSWYQQALGQGPQFIFQYYEEEERQRGNFPDRFSGHQFPNYSSELNVNALLLGDSALYLCASSFFDQGVQETQYFGPGTRLLVL.

The chain is built from TRBV18 and TRBJ2-7; 10 nucleotides align to TRBD1. The V and J ends lost 3 bases and 3 bases, in that order; junction bases with no gene match: 2. The V gene's germline CDR1 is KGHSH and CDR2 LQKENI. The CDR3 has 14 residues. This CDR3 reads CASSPGTGVYEQYF. CDR3 coding DNA: TGTGCCAGCTCACCTGGGACAGGGGTCTACGAGCAGTACTTC.

The V gene is TRBV19, the J gene TRBJ1-1; D is undetermined. The CDR3 is 11 residues long. Germline V gene lookup returns CDR1 LNHDA and CDR2 SQIVND (reference sequence). V gave up 7 bases and J gave up 10 bases, with 13 bases separating them. DNA for the CDR3: TGTGCCAGTACCCGACTAGGTTCAGCTTTCTTT. This codes for CASTRLGSAFF.

The chain carries TRBV14 and TRBJ1-1; D perhaps matches TRBD1 (5 bases). Germline V gene data show CDR1 as SGHDN and CDR2 as FVKESK. Between the trimmed V and J ends, which lost 4 bases and 0 bases, there was a span of 6 bases. The CDR3 runs 13 residues. As DNA, the CDR3 is TGTGCCAGCAGCCGACAGATGAACACTGAAGCTTTCTTT. Protein: CASSRQMNTEAFF.

J is TRBJ2-2 and V is TRBV19; 11 bases agree with TRBD1. Germline CDR1 is LNHDA and CDR2 is SQIVND (reference sequence). Trimming cost V 6 bases and J 5 bases; bases outside gene matches: 8. The CDR3 has 16 amino acids. Written as DNA, the CDR3 is TGTGCCAGTAGGGACCCGGGACAGGGGGGGACCGGGGAGCTGTTTTTT. Translating it yields CASRDPGQGGTGELFF.

J is TRBJ1-1 and V is TRBV2; 8 nucleotides line up with TRBD1. This CDR3 spans 14 amino acids. Trimming cost V 7 bases and J 5 bases; bases outside gene matches: 9. The germline CDR1 and CDR2 sequences are SNHLY and FYNNEI. The CDR3 sequence: CASIRTGGKTEAFF. CDR3 nucleotides: TGTGCCAGCATTAGAACAGGGGGAAAGACTGAAGCTTTCTTT.